A single sample gave rise to the 24 T cell receptor beta chains below, sequenced in a study of blood T cells in healthy people across ages. The second PCR ran about 6 to 12 cycles with a sample-barcoded 5' primer and J-beta primers. TCRdb reanalysed the 5' RACE reads using MiXCR and keeps one entry per CDR3 protein. This sample has approximately 830,000 distinct CDR3 sequences; about 59% occur once, and the top ten carry roughly 25%. The specimen was blood. The receptors stem from a man under 40 in good health.

This clonotype showed up many times. The CDR3: CSVALGGTSGTYEQYF. The CDR3 nucleotides are TGCAGCGTTGCCCTAGGCGGCACTAGCGGGACCTACGAGCAGTACTTC. The chain joins TRBV29-1 to TRBJ2-7; TRBD2 agrees at 10 bases. This CDR3 is 16 amino acids long. Germline V gene lookup returns CDR1 SQVTM and CDR2 ANQGSEA. Unmatched junction bases numbered 11, after V lost 4 bases and J lost 2 bases.

The chain has TRBV7-9 and TRBJ1-5; D is possibly TRBD1 (5 bases). This CDR3 has 17 residues. Trimming left V 1 base short and J 3 bases short, with 16 bases between. CDR1 and CDR2 from the germline V gene are SEHNR and FQNEAQ (reference sequence). The CDR3 sequence: CASSLDQGKRDNQPQHF. The CDR3 DNA is TGTGCCAGCAGCTTAGACCAGGGAAAGCGCGACAATCAGCCCCAGCATTTT.

Many counts were recorded for this clonotype. The chain couples TRBV4-3 to TRBJ1-1; D ambiguous. Looked up from germline, CDR1 is LGHNA and CDR2 is YSLEER. The CDR3 runs 13 residues. Trimming shortened V by 1 base and J by 4 bases, and 7 bases separated the two germline ends. The CDR3 DNA reads as TGCGCCAGCAGCCAAGCGGGCAGCACTGAAGCTTTCTTT. Residues: CASSQAGSTEAFF.

With respect to this clonotype: One junction end does not reproduce the germline sequence, and a read error may be involved. This chain uses TRBV4-2 with TRBJ1-2; possibly TRBD1 for D (6 bases). CDR1 and CDR2 from the germline V gene are LGHNA and YNFKEQ. This CDR3 is 17 amino acids long. DNA for the CDR3: TGTGCCAGCAGCCAAGAGGTCCTGGACAGAATCTACTATGGCTGCACCTTC. This gives the protein CASSQEVLDRIYYGCTF.

The chain couples TRBV5-5 to TRBJ2-1; the match to TRBD2 covers 13 bases. The CDR3 is 16 residues long. Germline CDR1 SGHKS, CDR2 YYEKEE (reference sequence). Trimming at V came to 4 bases and at J to 6 bases, leaving 7 bases not matched to a gene. CDR3 residues: CASSARGLAGSNEQFF. In nucleotides, the CDR3 is TGTGCCAGCAGCGCGAGGGGACTAGCGGGGTCCAATGAGCAGTTCTTC.

The chain employs TRBV6-6 and TRBJ1-4; possibly TRBD1 for D (5 bases). Between the trimmed V and J ends, which lost 2 bases and 4 bases, there was a span of 8 bases. CDR3 length: 14 amino acids. Germline CDR1 MNHNY, CDR2 SVGAGI (reference sequence). The CDR3 coding sequence is TGTGCCAGCAGTTACGGGGGATTTAATGAAAAACTGTTTTTT. Translating gives CASSYGGFNEKLFF.

With regard to this clonotype: Possible read error: a much larger clone is one base away. This rearrangement joins TRBV6-4 to TRBJ2-3; possibly TRBD1 for D (5 bases). Trimming cost V 4 bases and J 0 bases, with 11 bases left between them. The CDR3 has 15 residues. Germline loops: CDR1 MRHNA, CDR2 SNTAGT. CDR3 nucleotides: TGTGCCAGCAGTGTGGCACAGGCTAGCACAGATACGCAGTATTTT. Its protein product is CASSVAQASTDTQYF.

There are a few counts of this clonotype. V is TRBV12-3 or TRBV12-4 and J is TRBJ2-5; D may be TRBD1 (6 bases). Trimming cost V 5 bases and J 2 bases, with 12 bases left between them. There are 14 residues in the CDR3. The CDR3 reads CASSKGRGQETQYF. The CDR3 DNA follows: TGTGCCAGCAGTAAAGGAAGGGGGCAAGAGACCCAGTACTTC.

The chain couples TRBV27 to TRBJ2-1; D ambiguous. V was shortened by 6 bases and J by 0 bases, with 9 bases between the two germline ends. CDR3 length: 14 amino acids. Germline CDR1 and CDR2: MNHEY and SMNVEV (reference sequence). CDR3 amino acids: CASSNKSSYNEQFF. The CDR3 coding sequence is TGTGCCAGCAGCAACAAGAGCTCCTACAATGAGCAGTTCTTC.

The V and J genes are TRBV20-1 and TRBJ2-7; D unresolved. V was clipped by 0 bases and J by 4 bases, with 13 bases between them. The length of the CDR3 is 14 residues. Germline CDR1 reads DFQATT; CDR2 reads SNEGSKA (reference sequence). The CDR3 nucleotides read TGCAGTGCTAGAGACCGGACCCTTTGGTACGAGCAGTACTTC. Protein: CSARDRTLWYEQYF.

The rearrangement links TRBV12-3 or TRBV12-4 to TRBJ2-3; a weak D match, TRBD1 (6 bases). This CDR3 is built from 14 residues. The V and J ends lost 5 bases and 2 bases respectively, with 11 bases between them. The CDR3 sequence is CASSHRQATDTQYF. The CDR3 DNA sequence: TGTGCCAGCAGTCACCGACAGGCCACAGATACGCAGTATTTT.

This clonotype came up a few times. The chain is built from TRBV7-6 and TRBJ2-3, with TRBD2 matching over 9 bases. V was clipped by 3 bases and J by 4 bases; unmatched bases: 11. CDR1 and CDR2 (germline): SGHVS, FNYEAQ. The CDR3 spans 17 residues. The CDR3 protein is CASSFLVAGEVSDTQYF. The CDR3 DNA follows: TGTGCCAGCAGCTTCTTAGTAGCGGGGGAGGTCTCAGATACGCAGTATTTT. The complete variable domain, with remaining parts taken from reference TRBV7-6 and TRBJ2-3, reads GAGVSQSPRYKVTKRGQDVALRCDPISGHVSLYWYRQALGQGPEFLTYFNYEAQQDKSGLPNDRFSAERPEGSISTLTIQRTEQRDSAMYRCASSFLVAGEVSDTQYFGPGTRLTVL.

This clonotype was seen only once. V usage is TRBV10-3 and J usage is TRBJ1-6; perhaps TRBD1 as D (5 bases). Germline CDR1 ENHRY, CDR2 SYGVKD. Trimming removed 5 bases from V and 7 bases from J, with 12 bases in between. The CDR3 runs 14 residues. CDR3 sequence: CAISPGPMNSPLHF. The DNA for the CDR3 is TGTGCCATCAGTCCGGGACCGATGAATTCACCCCTCCACTTT.

The chain is built from TRBV20-1 and TRBJ2-3; TRBD1 might be the D (5 bases). Germline V CDR1 and CDR2: DFQATT, SNEGSKA (reference sequence). The ends were cut back, 4 bases at V and 6 bases at J, with 20 bases in the middle. The CDR3 spans 15 residues. CDR3 residues: CSATTPVVGVDTQYF. The CDR3 nucleotides are TGCAGTGCTACAACCCCGGTTGTAGGGGTGGATACGCAGTATTTT.

This clonotype showed up many times. V is TRBV9 and J is TRBJ2-7, with TRBD1 matching 8 bases. V was pared by 3 bases and J by 4 bases, with 6 bases of the junction left unmatched. The CDR3 is made up of 14 amino acids. CDR1 and CDR2 from the germline V gene are SGDLS and YYNGEE. The CDR3 reads CASSARTGTYEQYF. The CDR3 region has the DNA TGTGCCAGCAGCGCTAGGACAGGGACGTACGAGCAGTACTTC.

This sequence joins TRBV10-3 and TRBJ2-6, with 15 bases aligning to TRBD2. This CDR3 spans 20 amino acids. The germline gives CDR1 ENHRY, CDR2 SYGVKD. V shed 3 bases and J 2 bases; nucleotides not matched to a gene: 8. Here the CDR3 DNA reads TGTGCCATCAGTGAACTAGGGACTAGCGGGGGGTATCCTGGGGCCAACGTCCTGACTTTC. As protein: CAISELGTSGGYPGANVLTF.

The chain links TRBV5-1 to TRBJ2-1; 9 bases map to TRBD2. The CDR3 spans 16 residues. The V gene's germline CDR1 is SGHRS and CDR2 YFSETQ. The V gene end was trimmed by 0 bases and the J gene end by 6 bases; junction bases not matched to a gene: 7. The CDR3 is CASSLGYAGGTNEQFF. The CDR3 coding sequence is TGCGCCAGCAGCTTGGGGTACGCGGGGGGGACCAATGAGCAGTTCTTC. The whole variable domain, remainder taken from reference TRBV5-1 and TRBJ2-1, is KAGVTQTPRYLIKTRGQQVTLSCSPISGHRSVSWYQQTPGQGLQFLFEYFSETQRNKGNFPGRFSGRQFSNSRSEMNVSTLELGDSALYLCASSLGYAGGTNEQFFGPGTRLTVL.

This chain joins TRBV9 and TRBJ2-3; 12 bases line up with TRBD2. This CDR3 comprises 16 residues. The junction had 4 bases not matched to a gene; V was cut back by 3 bases and J by 2 bases. CDR1 SGDLS and CDR2 YYNGEE come from the germline V gene. CDR3 DNA sequence: TGTGCCAGCAGCGCCCGACTAGCGGGGGCCACAGATACGCAGTATTTT. This gives the protein CASSARLAGATDTQYF.

The sample holds one count of this clonotype. The chain links TRBV24-1 to TRBJ2-3; TRBD1 matches 12 bases. After removal of 5 bases from V and 6 bases from J, the junction contained 5 bases not matched to a gene. Germline V lookup: CDR1 KGHDR, CDR2 SFDVKD. The CDR3 is 15 residues long. The CDR3 bases are TGTGCCACCAGTGCCCTGGGACAGGGGGCGGATACGCAGTATTTT. Its translation: CATSALGQGADTQYF.

V gene TRBV7-9 combines with J gene TRBJ2-7; 7 bases map to TRBD1. Germline V lookup: CDR1 SEHNR, CDR2 FQNEAQ (reference sequence). The CDR3 is 15 amino acids. After removal of 2 bases from V and 1 base from J, the junction contained 5 bases not matched to a gene. In nucleotides, the CDR3 is TGTGCCAGCAGCTTATTGACAGGGACGTCCTACGAGCAGTACTTC. It is translated as CASSLLTGTSYEQYF.

This sequence joins TRBV6-1 and TRBJ1-2; D gene unclear. With 2 bases removed from V and 4 bases from J, the gap between germline ends came to 14 bases. The germline gives CDR1 MNHNS, CDR2 SASEGT. The CDR3 runs 15 residues. CDR3 DNA: TGTGCCAGCAGTGAAACCACGAAAGGCGGCTATGGCTACACCTTC. Translating gives CASSETTKGGYGYTF.

The V call is TRBV9, the J call TRBJ2-1, with D perhaps TRBD1 (5 bases). The CDR3 is 15 residues long. Germline-derived CDR1 and CDR2 are SGDLS and YYNGEE. Trimming left V 3 bases short and J 4 bases short, with 14 bases between. CDR3 residues: CASSATGFGYNEQFF. CDR3 nucleotide sequence: TGTGCCAGCAGCGCCACAGGCTTTGGTTACAATGAGCAGTTCTTC. Full variable domain (outside the CDR3, taken from reference TRBV9 and TRBJ2-1): DSGVTQTPKHLITATGQRVTLRCSPRSGDLSVYWYQQSLDQGLQFLIQYYNGEERAKGNILERFSAQQFPDLHSELNLSSLELGDSALYFCASSATGFGYNEQFFGPGTRLTVL.

The chain combines TRBV20-1 with TRBJ2-1, with TRBD2 identical over 11 bases. Germline-derived CDR1 and CDR2 are DFQATT and SNEGSKA (reference sequence). There are 19 residues in the CDR3. V dropped 3 bases and J dropped 0; count of bases not matched to a gene: 13. The CDR3 here is CSARVASGGQPLSYNEQFF. DNA of the CDR3: TGCAGTGCTAGGGTGGCTAGCGGGGGGCAACCACTCTCCTACAATGAGCAGTTCTTC.

This chain connects TRBV19 to TRBJ1-5; 12 bases are shared with TRBD1. J lost 7 bases, V lost 7 bases, and 11 bases had no gene match. This CDR3 region has 16 residues. Germline V gives CDR1 LNHDA, CDR2 SQIVND (reference sequence). The CDR3 loop reads CASNPPGGQGAQPQHF. CDR3 DNA sequence: TGTGCCAGTAATCCCCCTGGGGGACAGGGGGCCCAGCCCCAGCATTTT.